This TCR beta chain came from a study of patients and donors after allogeneic stem cell transplantation. The V segment lost 5 bases and the J segment 14 bases; nucleotides outside the gene matches: 5. This CDR3 comprises 12 residues. In its sample, this clonotype was seen a few times. MiXCR, applied by TCRdb to the RT-PCR reads, yields one record per CDR3 protein. The data contain about 960,000 distinct CDR3 sequences, about a sixth of them singletons. The chain couples TRBV12-3 or TRBV12-4 to TRBJ2-1; TRBD2 agrees at 11 bases. The sequence derives from a human donor who was either an allogeneic HSCT recipient or a stem cell or donor lymphocyte infusion donor (not recorded which). It is not recorded whose cells these are; they may come from a transplant donor. The sequencing input was blood, either unsorted or a sorted T cell fraction (not recorded which). Written as DNA, the CDR3 is TGTGCCAGCAGTCCACAGGGACTAGCGGAGTTCTTC. Translated, it gives CASSPQGLAEFF.